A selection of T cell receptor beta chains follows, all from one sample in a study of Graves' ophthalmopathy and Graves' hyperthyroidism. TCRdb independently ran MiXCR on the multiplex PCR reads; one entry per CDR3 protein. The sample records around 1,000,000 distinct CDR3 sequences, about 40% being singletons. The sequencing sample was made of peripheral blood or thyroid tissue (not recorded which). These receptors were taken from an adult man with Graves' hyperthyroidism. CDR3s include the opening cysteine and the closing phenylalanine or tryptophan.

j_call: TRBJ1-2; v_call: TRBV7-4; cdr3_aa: CASISSRTGDSYEQYYGYTF
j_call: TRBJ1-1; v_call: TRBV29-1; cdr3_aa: CSVLQLRQGGRWTEAFF
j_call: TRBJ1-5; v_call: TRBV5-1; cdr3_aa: CASSLGQRGQPQHF
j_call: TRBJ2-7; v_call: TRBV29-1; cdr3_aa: CSAEGQGINEQYF
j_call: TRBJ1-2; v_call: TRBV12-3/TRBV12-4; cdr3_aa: CASSPSGVVDYGYTF
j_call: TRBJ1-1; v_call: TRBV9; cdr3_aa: CASSVWTGGSTEAFF
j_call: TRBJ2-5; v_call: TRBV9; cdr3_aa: CASSVSEGLETQYF
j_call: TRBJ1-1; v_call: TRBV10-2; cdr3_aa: CASSNRNTEAFF
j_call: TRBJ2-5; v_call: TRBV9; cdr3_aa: CASSLGSLGETQYF
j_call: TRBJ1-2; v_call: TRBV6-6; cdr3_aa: CASWDTYGYTF
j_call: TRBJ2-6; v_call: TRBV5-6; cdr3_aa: CASSQHHTSGANVLTF
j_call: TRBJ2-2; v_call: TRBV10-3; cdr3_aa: CAISVEQGVTGELFF
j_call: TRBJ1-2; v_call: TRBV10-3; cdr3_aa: CAISESGEGYGYTF
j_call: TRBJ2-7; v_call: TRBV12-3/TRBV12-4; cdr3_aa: CASRGLQAEQYF
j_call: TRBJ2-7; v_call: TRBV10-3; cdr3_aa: CAITPGLAGGPVRNEQYF
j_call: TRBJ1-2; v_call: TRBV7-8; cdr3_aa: CASSLFGAGTGGTGYTF
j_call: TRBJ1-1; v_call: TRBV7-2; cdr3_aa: CASSMGHVEAFF
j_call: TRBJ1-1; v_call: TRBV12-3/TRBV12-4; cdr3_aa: CASSRLVGTGYAFF
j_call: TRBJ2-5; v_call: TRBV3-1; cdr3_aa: CASSQDATGVGETQYF
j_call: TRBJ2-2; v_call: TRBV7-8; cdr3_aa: CASSLAGLATIFGTGELFF
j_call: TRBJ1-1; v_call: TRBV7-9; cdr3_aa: CASEIQGEAFF
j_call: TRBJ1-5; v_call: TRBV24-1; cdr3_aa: CATSASQGVNQPQHF
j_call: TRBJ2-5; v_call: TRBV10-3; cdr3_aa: CAISQSAGRNQPQYF
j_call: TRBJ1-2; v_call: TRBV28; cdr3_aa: CASSLMGPYGYTF